Sequencing of this TCR beta chain was carried out in a study of T cell clusters in autoimmune cytopenias. Study in general: Healthy control donors averaged around 55 years of age, with a median of roughly 60 years. Findings of the study overall: Clustering suggested that physiological T cell clusters were missing in primary autoimmune cytopenia patients.

TRB rearrangements were amplified by touch-down multiplex PCR with mixed TRB-A/B primers. TCRdb reworked the multiplex PCR reads into one entry per CDR3 protein, no DNA. Its table records approximately 11,000 distinct CDR3 sequences. Each sample's input was approximately 0.25 ug genomic DNA, some 40,000 genome equivalents. CDR1 is SGHTA, CDR2 FQGNSA, per germline. This CDR3 is built from 14 residues. Concerning this clonotype: Its antigen is undetermined.

These sequences were also reported in another study, on T cell repertoires in aging, cancer and after chemotherapy. This second study says: Age-matched healthy donors had significantly more diverse, less clonal blood TCR repertoires than untreated cancer patients.

The origin of this receptor is a human donor in good health. This chain uses TRBV7-2 with TRBJ1-1; TCRdb's D gene call, TRBD1, goes unchecked for lack of DNA. What was sequenced was peripheral blood. CDR3 in amino acids: CASSPGQGPTEAFF.